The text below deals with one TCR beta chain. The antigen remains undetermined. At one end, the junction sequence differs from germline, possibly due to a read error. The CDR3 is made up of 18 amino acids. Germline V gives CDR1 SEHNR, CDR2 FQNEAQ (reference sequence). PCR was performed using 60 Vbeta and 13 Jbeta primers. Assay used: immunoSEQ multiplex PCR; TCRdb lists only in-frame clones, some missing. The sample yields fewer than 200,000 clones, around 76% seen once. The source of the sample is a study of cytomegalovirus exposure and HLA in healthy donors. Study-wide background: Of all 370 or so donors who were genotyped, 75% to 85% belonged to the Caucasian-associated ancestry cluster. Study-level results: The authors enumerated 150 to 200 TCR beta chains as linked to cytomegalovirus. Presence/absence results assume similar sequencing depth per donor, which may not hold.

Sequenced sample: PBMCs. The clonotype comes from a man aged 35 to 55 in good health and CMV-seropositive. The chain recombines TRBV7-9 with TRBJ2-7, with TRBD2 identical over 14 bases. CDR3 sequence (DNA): TGTTCCAGCAGCTTAGCGCCAGGGACTAGCGGGGGAGGCTACGAGCAGTACTTC. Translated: CSSSLAPGTSGGGYEQYF.